This TCR beta chain was documented in a study of response to subunit inactivated influenza vaccine. The study's findings and limits: Authors suggested each seasonal flu vaccination may recruit only limited numbers of new T cells.

As concerns this clonotype: Antigen: not known.

TCRdb used MiXCR to reprocess the RT-PCR reads, holding one entry per CDR3 protein. The data show about 520,000 distinct CDR3 sequences, approximately 7.3% seen once. Trimming took 6 bases from V and 4 from J; bases not matched to a gene: 11. Germline values: CDR1 DFQATT, CDR2 SNEGSKA (reference sequence). This CDR3 comprises 14 residues. This sequence originates from a man between 50 and 69 years old who received an inactivated influenza vaccine. The rearrangement links TRBV20-1 to TRBJ1-2; TRBD1 matches at 7 bases. The sample consisted of PBMCs from blood, taken around 2 years after vaccination. CDR3 in DNA: TGCAGTGCCCGACCCACGGGACAGTCCTATGGCTACACCTTC. Its translation is CSARPTGQSYGYTF.